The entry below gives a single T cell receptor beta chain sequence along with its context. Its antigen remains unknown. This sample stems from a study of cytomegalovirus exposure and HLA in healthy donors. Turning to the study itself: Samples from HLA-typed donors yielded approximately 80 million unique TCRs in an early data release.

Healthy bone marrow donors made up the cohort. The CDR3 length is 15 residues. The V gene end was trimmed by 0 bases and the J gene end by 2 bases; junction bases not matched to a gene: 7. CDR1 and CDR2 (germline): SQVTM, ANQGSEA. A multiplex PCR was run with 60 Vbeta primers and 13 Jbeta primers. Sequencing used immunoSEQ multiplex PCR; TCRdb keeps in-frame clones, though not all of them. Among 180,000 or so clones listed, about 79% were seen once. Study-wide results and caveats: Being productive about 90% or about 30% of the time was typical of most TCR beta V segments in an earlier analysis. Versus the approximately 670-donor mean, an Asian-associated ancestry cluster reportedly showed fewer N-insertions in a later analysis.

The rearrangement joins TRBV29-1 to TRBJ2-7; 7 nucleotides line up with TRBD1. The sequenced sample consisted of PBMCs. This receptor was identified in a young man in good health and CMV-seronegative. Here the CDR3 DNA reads TGCAGCGTTGAAGACCTCTCGGGACAGCCCTACGAGCAGTACTTC. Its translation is CSVEDLSGQPYEQYF.